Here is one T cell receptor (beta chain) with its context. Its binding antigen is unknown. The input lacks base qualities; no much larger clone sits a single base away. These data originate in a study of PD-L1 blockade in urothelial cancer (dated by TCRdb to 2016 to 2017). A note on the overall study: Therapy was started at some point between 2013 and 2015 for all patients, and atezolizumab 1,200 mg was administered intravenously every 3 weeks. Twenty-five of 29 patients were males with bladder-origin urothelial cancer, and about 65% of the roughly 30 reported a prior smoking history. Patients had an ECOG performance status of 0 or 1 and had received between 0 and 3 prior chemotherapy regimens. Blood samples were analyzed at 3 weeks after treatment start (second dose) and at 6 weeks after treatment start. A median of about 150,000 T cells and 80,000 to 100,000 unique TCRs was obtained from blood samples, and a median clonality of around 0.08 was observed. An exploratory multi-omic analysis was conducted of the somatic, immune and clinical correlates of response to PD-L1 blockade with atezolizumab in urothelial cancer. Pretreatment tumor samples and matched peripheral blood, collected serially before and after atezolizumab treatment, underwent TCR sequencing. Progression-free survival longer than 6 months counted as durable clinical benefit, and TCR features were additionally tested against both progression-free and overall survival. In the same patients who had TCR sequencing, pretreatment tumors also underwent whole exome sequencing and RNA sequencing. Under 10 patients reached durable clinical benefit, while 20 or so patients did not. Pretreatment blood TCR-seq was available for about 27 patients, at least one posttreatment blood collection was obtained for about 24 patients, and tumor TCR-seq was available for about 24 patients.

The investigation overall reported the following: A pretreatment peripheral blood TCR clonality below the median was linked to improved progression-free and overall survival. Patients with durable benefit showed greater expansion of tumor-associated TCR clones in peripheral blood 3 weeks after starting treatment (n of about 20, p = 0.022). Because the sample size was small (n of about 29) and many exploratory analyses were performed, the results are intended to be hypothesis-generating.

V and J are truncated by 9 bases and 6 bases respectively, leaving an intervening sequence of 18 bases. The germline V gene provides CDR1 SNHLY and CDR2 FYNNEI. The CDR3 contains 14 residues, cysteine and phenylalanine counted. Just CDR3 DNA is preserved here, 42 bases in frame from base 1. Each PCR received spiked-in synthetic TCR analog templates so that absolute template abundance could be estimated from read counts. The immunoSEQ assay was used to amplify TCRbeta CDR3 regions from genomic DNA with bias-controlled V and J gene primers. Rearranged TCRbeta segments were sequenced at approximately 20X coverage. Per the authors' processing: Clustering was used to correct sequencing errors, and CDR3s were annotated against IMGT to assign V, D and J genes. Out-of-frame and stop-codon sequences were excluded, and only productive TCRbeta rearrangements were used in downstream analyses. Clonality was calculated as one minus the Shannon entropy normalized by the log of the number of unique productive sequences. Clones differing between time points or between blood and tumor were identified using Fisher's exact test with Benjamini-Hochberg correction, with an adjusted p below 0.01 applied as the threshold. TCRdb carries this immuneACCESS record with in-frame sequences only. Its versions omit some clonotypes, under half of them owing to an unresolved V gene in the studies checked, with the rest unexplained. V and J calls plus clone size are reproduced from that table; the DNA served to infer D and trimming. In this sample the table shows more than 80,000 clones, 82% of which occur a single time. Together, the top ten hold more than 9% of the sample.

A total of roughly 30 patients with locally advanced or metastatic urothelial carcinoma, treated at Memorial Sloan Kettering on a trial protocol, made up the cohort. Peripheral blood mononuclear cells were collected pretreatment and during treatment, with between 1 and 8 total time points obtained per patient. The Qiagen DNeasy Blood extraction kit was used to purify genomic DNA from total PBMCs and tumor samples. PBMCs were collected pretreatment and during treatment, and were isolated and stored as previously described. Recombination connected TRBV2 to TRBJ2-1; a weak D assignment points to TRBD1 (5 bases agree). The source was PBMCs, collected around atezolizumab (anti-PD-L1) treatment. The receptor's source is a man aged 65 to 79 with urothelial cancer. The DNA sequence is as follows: TGTGCCAGTCTGCTAGAGGCAGGGCGCAATGAGCAGTTCTTC. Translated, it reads CASLLEAGRNEQFF.